This T cell receptor (beta chain) was observed in a study of OX40 agonist ivuxolimab in advanced cancers. Concerning this clone itself: Its antigen remains unknown.

Germline values: CDR1 SGHRS, CDR2 YFSETQ. The CDR3 is made up of 17 amino acids. The trim removed 0 bases at V and 0 bases at J, leaving 7 bases unmatched. Using immunoSEQ multiplex PCR, the repertoire was profiled, and TCRdb retains in-frame clones only, with some absent. The data show 60,000 to 75,000 clones, with around 90% seen just once and 4% to 4.5% held by the top ten. Whole-study results and caveats: Expanded clones tended on average to be more numerous among CD8+ T cells than CD4+. Low normalized clonal expansion also occurred in some nonresponding patients.

V and J are TRBV5-1 and TRBJ2-3; 7 nucleotides line up with TRBD1. The receptor was derived from an adult with an advanced solid tumor such as melanoma, head and neck, liver or kidney cancer. The sequences come from CD4+ or CD8+ T cells sorted from blood, collected in a trial of the OX40 agonist ivuxolimab. CDR3 amino acids: CASSLETGTPSTDTQYF. The CDR3 coding sequence is TGCGCCAGCAGCTTGGAGACAGGGACACCTAGCACAGATACGCAGTATTTT. The full variable domain, rest sourced from reference TRBV5-1 and TRBJ2-3, is KAGVTQTPRYLIKTRGQQVTLSCSPISGHRSVSWYQQTPGQGLQFLFEYFSETQRNKGNFPGRFSGRQFSNSRSEMNVSTLELGDSALYLCASSLETGTPSTDTQYFGPGTRLTVL.